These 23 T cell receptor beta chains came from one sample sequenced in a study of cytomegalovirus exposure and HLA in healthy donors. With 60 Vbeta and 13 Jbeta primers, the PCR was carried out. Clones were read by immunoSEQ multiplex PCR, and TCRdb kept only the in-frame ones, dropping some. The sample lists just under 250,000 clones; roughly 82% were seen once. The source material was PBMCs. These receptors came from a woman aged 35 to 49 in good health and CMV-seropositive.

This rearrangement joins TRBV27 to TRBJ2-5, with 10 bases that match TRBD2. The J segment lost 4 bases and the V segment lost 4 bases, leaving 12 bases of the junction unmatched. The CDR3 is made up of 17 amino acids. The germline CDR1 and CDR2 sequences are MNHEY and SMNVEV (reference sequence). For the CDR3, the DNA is TGTGCCAGCAGTTCATGGGCTAGCGGGAGTTTGGTAGAGACCCAGTACTTC. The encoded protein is CASSSWASGSLVETQYF.

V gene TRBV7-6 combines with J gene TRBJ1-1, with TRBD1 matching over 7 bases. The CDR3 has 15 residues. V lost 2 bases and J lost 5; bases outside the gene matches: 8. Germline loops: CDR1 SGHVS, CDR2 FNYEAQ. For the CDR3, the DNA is TGTGCCAGCAGCTTAAGACAGGGAGTCGGGACTGAAGCTTTCTTT. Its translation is CASSLRQGVGTEAFF.

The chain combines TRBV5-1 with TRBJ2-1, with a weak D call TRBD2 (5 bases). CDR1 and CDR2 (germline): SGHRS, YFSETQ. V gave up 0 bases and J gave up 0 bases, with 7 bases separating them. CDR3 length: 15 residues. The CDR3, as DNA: TGCGCCAGCAGCTTGGGCGGGTACTCCTACAATGAGCAGTTCTTC. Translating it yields CASSLGGYSYNEQFF. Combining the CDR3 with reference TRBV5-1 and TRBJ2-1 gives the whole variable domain KAGVTQTPRYLIKTRGQQVTLSCSPISGHRSVSWYQQTPGQGLQFLFEYFSETQRNKGNFPGRFSGRQFSNSRSEMNVSTLELGDSALYLCASSLGGYSYNEQFFGPGTRLTVL.

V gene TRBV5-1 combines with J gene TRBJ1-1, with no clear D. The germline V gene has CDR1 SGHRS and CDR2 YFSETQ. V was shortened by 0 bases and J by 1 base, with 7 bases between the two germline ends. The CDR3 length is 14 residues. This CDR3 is CASSLGGPNTEAFF. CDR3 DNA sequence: TGCGCCAGCAGCTTGGGAGGGCCGAACACTGAAGCTTTCTTT.

The CDR3 spells CASSLELGLSYNQPQHF. The CDR3 DNA reads TGTGCCAGCAGCTTAGAGCTAGGACTGTCCTACAATCAGCCCCAGCATTTT. This chain uses TRBV7-8 with TRBJ1-5, with no clear D. In germline, CDR1 is SGHVS, CDR2 FQNEAQ. V lost 1 base and J 3 bases, leaving 16 bases between the germline ends. This CDR3 comprises 17 residues.

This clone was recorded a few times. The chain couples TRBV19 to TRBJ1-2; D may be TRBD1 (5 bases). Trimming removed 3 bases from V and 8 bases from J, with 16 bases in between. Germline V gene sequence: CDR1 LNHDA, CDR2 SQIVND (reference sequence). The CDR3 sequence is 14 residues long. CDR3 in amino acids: CASSMVAGSNGYTF. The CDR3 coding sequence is TGTGCCAGTAGTATGGTGGCAGGGTCTAACGGCTACACCTTC.

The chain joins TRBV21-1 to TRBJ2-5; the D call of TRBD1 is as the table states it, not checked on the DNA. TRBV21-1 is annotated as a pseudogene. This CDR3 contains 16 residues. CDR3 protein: CASSSRGRIGQETQYF. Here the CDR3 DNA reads TGTGCCAGCAGCAGTAGGGGGCGAATAGGCCAAGAGACCCAGTACTTC.

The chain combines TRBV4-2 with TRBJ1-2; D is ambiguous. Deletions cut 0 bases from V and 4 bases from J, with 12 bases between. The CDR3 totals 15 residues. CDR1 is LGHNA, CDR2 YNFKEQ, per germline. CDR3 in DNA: TGTGCCAGCAGCCAAGATAAAACAGCCTTCTATGGCTACACCTTC. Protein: CASSQDKTAFYGYTF.

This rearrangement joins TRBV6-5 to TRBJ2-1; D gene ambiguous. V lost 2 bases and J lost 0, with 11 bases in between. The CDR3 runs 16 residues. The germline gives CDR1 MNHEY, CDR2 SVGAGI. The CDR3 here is CASSYLTPSSYNEQFF. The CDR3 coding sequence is TGTGCCAGCAGTTACCTGACTCCTAGCTCCTACAATGAGCAGTTCTTC.

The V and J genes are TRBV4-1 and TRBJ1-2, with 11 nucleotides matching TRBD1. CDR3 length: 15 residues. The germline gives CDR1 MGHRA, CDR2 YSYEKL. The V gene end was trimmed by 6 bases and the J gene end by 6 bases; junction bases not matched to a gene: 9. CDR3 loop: CASSPLGQGDNGYTF. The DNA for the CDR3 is TGCGCCAGCAGTCCCTTGGGACAGGGGGACAATGGCTACACCTTC.

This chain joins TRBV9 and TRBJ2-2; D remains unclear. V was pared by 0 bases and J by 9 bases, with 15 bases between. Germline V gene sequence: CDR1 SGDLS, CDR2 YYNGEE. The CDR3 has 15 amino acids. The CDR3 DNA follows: TGTGCCAGCAGCGTAGATGCAGTCCCAGGCCGGGAGCTGTTTTTT. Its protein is CASSVDAVPGRELFF.

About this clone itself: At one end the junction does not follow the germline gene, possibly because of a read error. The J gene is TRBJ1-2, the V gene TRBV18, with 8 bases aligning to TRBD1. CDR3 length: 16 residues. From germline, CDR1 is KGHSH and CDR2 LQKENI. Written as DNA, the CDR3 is TGTGCCAGCTCACCATCCGGGACAGGTTTTAACAATGGCTACACCTTC. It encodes CASSPSGTGFNNGYTF.

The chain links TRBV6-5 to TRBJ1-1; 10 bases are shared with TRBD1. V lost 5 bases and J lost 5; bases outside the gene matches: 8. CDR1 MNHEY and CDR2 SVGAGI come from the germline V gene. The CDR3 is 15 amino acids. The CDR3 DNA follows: TGTGCCAGCAGTCCTGTGGACAGGGGGAGGACTGAAGCTTTCTTT. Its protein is CASSPVDRGRTEAFF.

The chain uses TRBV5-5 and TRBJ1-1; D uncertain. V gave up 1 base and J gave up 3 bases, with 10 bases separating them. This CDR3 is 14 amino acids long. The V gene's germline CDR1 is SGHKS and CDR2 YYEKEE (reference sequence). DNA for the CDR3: TGTGCCAGCAGCTTGTTCCTCGGGGACACTGAAGCTTTCTTT. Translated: CASSLFLGDTEAFF.

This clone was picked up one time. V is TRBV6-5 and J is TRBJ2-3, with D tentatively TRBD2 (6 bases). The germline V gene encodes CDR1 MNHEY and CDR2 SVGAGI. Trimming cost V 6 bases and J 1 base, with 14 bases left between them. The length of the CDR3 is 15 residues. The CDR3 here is CASSLLRRGTDTQYF. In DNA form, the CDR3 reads TGTGCCAGCAGCCTCCTGAGGAGGGGCACAGATACGCAGTATTTT.

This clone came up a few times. The CDR3 DNA sequence: TGTGCCAGCAGCCCCGGCCGACTCAATCAGCCCCAGCATTTT. Translated: CASSPGRLNQPQHF. This sequence joins TRBV6-5 and TRBJ1-5; unclear D gene. Germline CDR1 and CDR2: MNHEY and SVGAGI. The CDR3 runs to 14 residues. V was cut by 6 bases and J by 3 bases, with 12 bases left in between.

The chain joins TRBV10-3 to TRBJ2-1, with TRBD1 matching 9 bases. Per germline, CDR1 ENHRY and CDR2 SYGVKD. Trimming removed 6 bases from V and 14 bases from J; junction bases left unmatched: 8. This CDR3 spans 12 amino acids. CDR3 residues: CAIRAGQGVEFF. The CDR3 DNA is TGTGCCATCAGGGCGGGACAGGGAGTGGAGTTCTTC.

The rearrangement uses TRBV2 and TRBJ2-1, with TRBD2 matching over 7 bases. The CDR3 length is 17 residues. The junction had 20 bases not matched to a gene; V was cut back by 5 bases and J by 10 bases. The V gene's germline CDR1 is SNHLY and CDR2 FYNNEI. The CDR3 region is CASSSSSGTTHPREQFF. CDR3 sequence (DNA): TGTGCCAGCAGTTCTTCTTCCGGGACTACCCACCCCAGAGAGCAGTTCTTC.

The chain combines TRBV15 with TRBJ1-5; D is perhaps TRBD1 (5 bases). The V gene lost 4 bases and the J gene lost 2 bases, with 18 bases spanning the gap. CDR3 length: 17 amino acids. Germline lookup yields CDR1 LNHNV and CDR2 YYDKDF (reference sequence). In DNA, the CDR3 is TGTGCCACCAGCACCCCCTCGGAGGGGATACGCAATCAGCCCCAGCATTTT. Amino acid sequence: CATSTPSEGIRNQPQHF. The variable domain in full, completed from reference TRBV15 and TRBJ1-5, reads DAMVIQNPRYQVTQFGKPVTLSCSQTLNHNVMYWYQQKSSQAPKLLFHYYDKDFNNEADTPDNFQSRRPNTSFCFLDIRSPGLGDTAMYLCATSTPSEGIRNQPQHFGDGTRLSIL.

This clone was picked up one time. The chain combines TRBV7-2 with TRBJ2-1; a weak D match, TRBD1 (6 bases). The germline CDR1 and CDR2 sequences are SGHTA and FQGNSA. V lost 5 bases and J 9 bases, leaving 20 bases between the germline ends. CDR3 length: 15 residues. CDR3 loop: CASSDLGQIEGEQFF. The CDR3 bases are TGTGCCAGCAGCGATCTAGGACAGATCGAGGGTGAGCAGTTCTTC.

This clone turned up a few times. CDR3 in amino acids: CASSETTGYVYGYTF. As DNA, the CDR3 is TGTGCCAGCAGCGAGACGACAGGTTACGTCTATGGCTACACCTTC. The chain has TRBV13 and TRBJ1-2; possibly TRBD1 for D (6 bases). The CDR3 is 15 amino acids. Trimming cost V 5 bases and J 4 bases, with 17 bases left between them. Germline V gene sequence: CDR1 PRHDT, CDR2 FYEKMQ (reference sequence).

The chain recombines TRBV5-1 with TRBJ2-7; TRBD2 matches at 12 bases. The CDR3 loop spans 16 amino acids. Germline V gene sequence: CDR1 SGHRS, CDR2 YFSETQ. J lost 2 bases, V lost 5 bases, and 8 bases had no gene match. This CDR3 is CASSLRLAGETYEQYF. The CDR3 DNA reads TGCGCCAGCAGTCTCCGACTAGCGGGGGAGACCTACGAGCAGTACTTC.

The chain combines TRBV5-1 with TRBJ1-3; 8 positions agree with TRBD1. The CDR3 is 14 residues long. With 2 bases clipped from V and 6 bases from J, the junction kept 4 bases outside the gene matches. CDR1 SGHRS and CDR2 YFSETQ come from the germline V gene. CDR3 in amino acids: CASSFQGAENTIYF. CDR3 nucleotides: TGCGCCAGCAGCTTTCAGGGGGCTGAAAACACCATATATTTT. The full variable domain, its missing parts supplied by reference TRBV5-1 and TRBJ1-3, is KAGVTQTPRYLIKTRGQQVTLSCSPISGHRSVSWYQQTPGQGLQFLFEYFSETQRNKGNFPGRFSGRQFSNSRSEMNVSTLELGDSALYLCASSFQGAENTIYFGEGSWLTVV.